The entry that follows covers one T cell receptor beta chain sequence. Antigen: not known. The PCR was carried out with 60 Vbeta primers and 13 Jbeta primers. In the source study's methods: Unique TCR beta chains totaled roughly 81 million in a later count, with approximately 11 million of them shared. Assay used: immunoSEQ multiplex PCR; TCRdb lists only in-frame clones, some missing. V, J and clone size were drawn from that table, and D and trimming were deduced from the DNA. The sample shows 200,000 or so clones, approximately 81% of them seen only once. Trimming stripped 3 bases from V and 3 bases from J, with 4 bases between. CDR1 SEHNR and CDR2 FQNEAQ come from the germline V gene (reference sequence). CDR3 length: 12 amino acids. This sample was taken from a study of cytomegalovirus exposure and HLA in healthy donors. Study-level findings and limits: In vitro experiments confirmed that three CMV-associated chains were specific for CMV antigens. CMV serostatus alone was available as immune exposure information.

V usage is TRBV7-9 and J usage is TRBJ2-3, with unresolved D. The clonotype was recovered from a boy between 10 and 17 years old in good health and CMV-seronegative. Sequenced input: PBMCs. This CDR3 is CASSLETDTQYF. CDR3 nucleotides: TGTGCCAGCAGCTTGGAGACAGATACGCAGTATTTT.